This T cell receptor beta chain was found in a study of blood T cell repertoires in COVID-19. Whole-study context: Material from acute and convalescent COVID-19 was sourced from the United States, Italy and Spain. PBMCs, B-cell-depleted T cells, or T cells were the source of the cDNA or gDNA that made up the material.

Original methodology: Scientists estimated how many nucleated cells there were by amplifying reference gene primers. Repertoires were generated with immunoSEQ multiplex PCR, while TCRdb's copy carries only in-frame clones and drops some. Clone size and V and J calls were adopted from that table, with D and trimming inferred from the DNA. The sample has about 300,000 clones; 88% are singletons. V lost 2 bases and J lost 6, with 14 bases in between. This CDR3 is 14 amino acids long. The germline V gene encodes CDR1 SNHLY and CDR2 FYNNEI. The sequenced sample consisted of peripheral blood. The chain joins TRBV2 to TRBJ2-7; possible D gene TRBD1, 5 bases. The source of this sequence is a woman in her 30s who had recovered from COVID-19. CDR3 residues: CASSESREDGEQYF. The CDR3 DNA sequence: TGTGCCAGCAGTGAATCCAGGGAAGATGGCGAGCAGTACTTC.